What follows is one TCR beta chain and its context. This sample is drawn from a study of blood T cell repertoires in COVID-19. As for the study in general: The United States, Italy and Spain supplied acute and convalescent COVID-19 samples. Sample material is recorded as cDNA or gDNA derived from T cells, B-cell-depleted T cells, or PBMCs.

This CDR3 has 17 amino acids. Trimming pared 3 bases from V and 0 bases from J, leaving 16 bases between. Germline V CDR1 and CDR2: SGHRS, YFSETQ. Methods used by the authors: The authors estimated nucleated cell counts from reference gene primer amplification. Measured with immunoSEQ multiplex PCR; TCRdb has only the in-frame clones, and not every one. That table supplies the V and J calls and clone size; D and trimming were determined from the DNA. This sample carries under 300,000 clones, approximately 85% of them seen once, and the ten largest clones take over 9%. The material sequenced was peripheral blood. The sequence was collected from a man older than 75 with acute or convalescent COVID-19. The chain has TRBV5-1 and TRBJ1-3, with D tentatively TRBD1 (6 bases). The DNA for the CDR3 is TGCGCCAGCAGCTCTTACAAAGGGGGAAGCTCTGGAAACACCATATATTTT. Translating it yields CASSSYKGGSSGNTIYF. The complete variable domain, with remaining parts taken from reference TRBV5-1 and TRBJ1-3, reads KAGVTQTPRYLIKTRGQQVTLSCSPISGHRSVSWYQQTPGQGLQFLFEYFSETQRNKGNFPGRFSGRQFSNSRSEMNVSTLELGDSALYLCASSSYKGGSSGNTIYFGEGSWLTVV.